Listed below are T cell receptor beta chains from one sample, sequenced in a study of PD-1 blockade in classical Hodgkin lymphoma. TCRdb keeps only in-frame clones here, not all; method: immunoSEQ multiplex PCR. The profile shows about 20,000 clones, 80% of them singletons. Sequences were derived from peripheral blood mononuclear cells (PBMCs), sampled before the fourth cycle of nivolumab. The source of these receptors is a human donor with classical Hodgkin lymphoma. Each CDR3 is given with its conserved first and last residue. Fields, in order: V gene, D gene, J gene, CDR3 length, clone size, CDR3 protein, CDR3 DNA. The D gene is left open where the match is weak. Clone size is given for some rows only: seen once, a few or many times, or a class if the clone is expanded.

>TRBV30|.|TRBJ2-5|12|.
CAWRTSQETQYF
TGTGCCTGGAGGACATCGCAAGAGACCCAGTACTTC
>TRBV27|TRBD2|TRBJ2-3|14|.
CASSLGLSTDTQYF
TGTGCCAGCAGCCTGGGACTAAGCACAGATACGCAGTATTTT
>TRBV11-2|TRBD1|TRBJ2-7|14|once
CASTGQGGWYEQYF
TGTGCCAGCACCGGGCAAGGGGGCTGGTACGAGCAGTACTTC
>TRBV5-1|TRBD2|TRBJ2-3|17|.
CASSVGTSGGVLDTQYF
TGCGCCAGCAGCGTAGGGACTAGCGGGGGGGTTCTGGATACGCAGTATTTT
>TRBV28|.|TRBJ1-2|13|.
CVTEDSFDYGYTF
TGTGTCACAGAAGACAGCTTTGACTATGGCTACACCTTC
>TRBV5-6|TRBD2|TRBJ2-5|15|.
CASSFALGGRETQYF
TGTGCCAGCAGCTTTGCGTTGGGAGGGAGGGAGACCCAGTACTTC
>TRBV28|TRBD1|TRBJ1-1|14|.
CASSRQGGYPEAFF
TGTGCCAGCAGTCGACAGGGGGGTTATCCTGAAGCTTTCTTT
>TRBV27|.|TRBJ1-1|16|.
CASSFALGGANTEAFF
TGTGCCAGCAGTTTCGCGCTAGGAGGGGCGAACACTGAAGCTTTCTTT
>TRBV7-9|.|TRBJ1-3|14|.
CASSLATFINTIYF
TGTGCCAGCAGCCTGGCCACTTTCATTAACACCATATATTTT
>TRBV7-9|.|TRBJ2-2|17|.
CASSPDWAGAGTGELFF
TGTGCCAGCAGCCCAGACTGGGCGGGGGCTGGAACCGGGGAGCTGTTTTTT
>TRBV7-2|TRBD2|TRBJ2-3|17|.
CASSLGSGRVGTDTQYF
TGTGCCAGCAGCTTAGGTAGCGGGAGGGTGGGCACAGATACGCAGTATTTT
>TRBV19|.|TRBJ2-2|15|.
CASSIRPTTTGVLFF
TGTGCCAGTAGTATACGACCTACCACGACCGGGGTGCTGTTTTTT
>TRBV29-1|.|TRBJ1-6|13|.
CSVGSGDNSPLHF
TGCAGCGTTGGATCAGGGGATAATTCACCCCTCCACTTT
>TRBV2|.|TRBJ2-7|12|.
CASRDSAYEQYF
TGTGCCAGCAGGGACAGTGCCTACGAGCAGTACTTC
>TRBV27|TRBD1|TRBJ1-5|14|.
CASSQDRANQPQHF
TGTGCCAGCAGCCAGGACAGGGCAAACCAGCCCCAGCATTTT
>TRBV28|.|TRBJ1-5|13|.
CASSELSNQPQHF
TGTGCCAGCAGTGAGTTAAGCAATCAGCCCCAGCATTTT
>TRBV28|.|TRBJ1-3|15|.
CASIPLGADGNTIYF
TGTGCCAGCATTCCCCTGGGCGCCGACGGAAACACCATATATTTT
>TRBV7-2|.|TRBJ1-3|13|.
CASSHGQGNTIYF
TGTGCCAGCAGCCACGGACAGGGAAACACCATATATTTT
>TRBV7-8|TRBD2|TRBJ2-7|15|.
CASSLSGGGVYEQYF
TGTGCCAGCAGCTTAAGCGGCGGGGGGGTGTACGAGCAGTACTTC
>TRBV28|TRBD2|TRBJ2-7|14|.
CASSLRGGAYEQYF
TGTGCCAGCAGTTTACGGGGGGGAGCCTACGAGCAGTACTTC
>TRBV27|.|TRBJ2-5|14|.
CASMVAGGRETQYF
TGTGCCAGCATGGTGGCCGGGGGGCGAGAGACCCAGTACTTC
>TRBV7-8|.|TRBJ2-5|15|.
CASSLGPTSQETQYF
TGTGCCAGCAGCTTAGGCCCGACCTCCCAAGAGACCCAGTACTTC
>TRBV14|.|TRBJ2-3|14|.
CASSFGLRQGTQYF
TGTGCCAGCAGCTTTGGACTTCGGCAGGGTACGCAGTATTTT
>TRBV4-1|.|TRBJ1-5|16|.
CASSQLPGESNQPQHF
TGCGCCAGCAGCCAACTTCCAGGGGAGAGCAATCAGCCCCAGCATTTT
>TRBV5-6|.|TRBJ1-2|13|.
CASSGPFNYGYTF
TGTGCCAGCAGCGGTCCTTTTAACTATGGCTACACCTTC
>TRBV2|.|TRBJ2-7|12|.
CASREGVYEQYF
TGTGCCAGCAGGGAGGGGGTCTACGAGCAGTACTTC
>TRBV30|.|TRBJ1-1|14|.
CAWSVLGGNTEAFF
TGTGCCTGGAGTGTACTCGGGGGGAACACTGAAGCTTTCTTT
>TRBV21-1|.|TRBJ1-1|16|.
CASRNGGYTIRTEAFF
TGTGCCAGCAGGAACGGCGGCTACACAATTCGCACTGAAGCTTTCTTT
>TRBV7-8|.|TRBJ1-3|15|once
CASSSPRGAGNTIYF
TGTGCCAGCAGCTCCCCCCGCGGGGCGGGAAACACCATATATTTT